This entry features one T cell receptor (beta chain) sequence. What antigen it recognizes has not been identified. There are no base qualities to consult, and no much larger clone falls within one base. This sample stems from a study of beta chain features in type 1 diabetes listed by TCRdb under 2018. For the study in its entirety: Patients and healthy donors did not differ in mean age, gender distribution, total cell number or subset yield. Regulatory and stem cell-like memory subsets were isolated from only 8 patients and roughly eight healthy donors, whereas naive and central memory subsets came from all 30 or so donors. The study compared TCRB repertoires of sorted circulating CD4+ T cell subsets between recently diagnosed type 1 diabetes patients and matched healthy donors. A total of 90 million to 120 million sorted cells were examined across all samples, and a strong correlation was observed between cell number per subset and RNA yield.

The High Capacity cDNA Reverse Transcription Kit was used to reverse transcribe all of the isolated RNA, meaning that expressed TCRB transcripts were what got sequenced. Deep immunoSEQ sequencing was performed on naive, central memory and regulatory T cell samples, with an average of about 4 million total reads per sample. Sorted cells were lysed in RLT buffer and RNA was extracted with DNase-treated RNeasy Micro or Mini kits, depending on cell number. Each cell subset was processed separately to prevent cross-contamination, with patient and healthy donor samples processed together. The immunoSEQ multiplex PCR was used to amplify TCRB sequences from cDNA, generating 87-bp fragments that spanned the CDR3 region. Sequencing of the amplicons was performed on the Illumina HiSeq platform. On the authors' methods: Synthetic template baselines were used to correct PCR bias computationally, reads within Hamming distance 2 were collapsed, and singletons that could not be merged were discarded. Reads were aligned against IMGT to assign V, D and J genes, CDR3 length and insertions or deletions at six rearrangement sites. Clonotype counts were normalized to sorted cell number within each subset before computing true diversity and Gini coefficients with the tcR R package. The overlap coefficient, calculated on TCRB nucleotide sequences, was used to measure repertoire sharing. Out-of-frame TCRB sequences from naive cells were analyzed as a proxy for the pre-selection repertoire. TCRdb's version of the immuneACCESS table is confined to in-frame rearrangements and falls short of the full clone set. An unresolved V gene accounts for under half of the shortfall where checked; the remainder is of unknown origin. V and J calls plus clone size are reproduced from that table; the DNA served to infer D and trimming. The sample profile shows 130,000 to 150,000 clones; about 9.4% of them were found once. The top ten clonotypes cover approximately 1.3% of the sample.

Points the paper makes about the study in general: Because cDNA was sequenced instead of genomic DNA, highly expressing activated cells could be over-represented, though the groups showed no difference in activation or CD3 levels. PCR might favor shorter templates, but patient and control samples were amplified and corrected together, so any skew would affect both groups equally. Because the HLA sub-analyses included only small numbers of individuals, any influence of HLA type on TCRB rearrangement was left unresolved. Naive, central memory and regulatory TCRB repertoires appeared more similar among patients than among healthy donors. Type 1 diabetes patients showed a moderate but significant shortening of TCRB CDR3 length in all four CD4+ subsets. Fewer insertions and more nucleotide deletions at VDJ recombination sites were observed in patients with type 1 diabetes, implying thymic rearrangement abnormalities.

A single peripheral blood draw of approximately 120 mL on average was collected from each donor into heparinised tubes. A BD FACSAria II and a panel including CD45RO, CCR7, CD25, CD127, CD95 and CD27 were used to sort naive, central memory, regulatory and stem cell-like memory CD4+ T cells. Every sorted population had a purity above 95%. PBMCs were separated immediately by Lymphoprep density gradient centrifugation and were stained directly, without being cultured. To minimize batch effects, samples were stained and sorted in pairs, one healthy donor with one patient per experiment. The germline ends are 6 bases apart after V is trimmed by 6 bases and J by 1 base. The CDR3 measures 12 amino acids from cysteine to phenylalanine. Only the CDR3 DNA stays, 36 bases, in frame from base 1. CDR1 and CDR2, per the germline V gene, are KGHSH and LQKENI.

Sequenced input: naive CD4+ T cells from blood. The sample's cell subset or site label is to be understood as: true naive CD4+ T cells. This TCR derives from a man aged 18 to 29 in good health. This chain is built from TRBV18 and TRBJ1-1; the D gene cannot be resolved reliably. The DNA sequence is as follows: TGTGCCAGCTCCAGAGGGAACACTGAAGCTTTCTTT. Its protein is CASSRGNTEAFF.